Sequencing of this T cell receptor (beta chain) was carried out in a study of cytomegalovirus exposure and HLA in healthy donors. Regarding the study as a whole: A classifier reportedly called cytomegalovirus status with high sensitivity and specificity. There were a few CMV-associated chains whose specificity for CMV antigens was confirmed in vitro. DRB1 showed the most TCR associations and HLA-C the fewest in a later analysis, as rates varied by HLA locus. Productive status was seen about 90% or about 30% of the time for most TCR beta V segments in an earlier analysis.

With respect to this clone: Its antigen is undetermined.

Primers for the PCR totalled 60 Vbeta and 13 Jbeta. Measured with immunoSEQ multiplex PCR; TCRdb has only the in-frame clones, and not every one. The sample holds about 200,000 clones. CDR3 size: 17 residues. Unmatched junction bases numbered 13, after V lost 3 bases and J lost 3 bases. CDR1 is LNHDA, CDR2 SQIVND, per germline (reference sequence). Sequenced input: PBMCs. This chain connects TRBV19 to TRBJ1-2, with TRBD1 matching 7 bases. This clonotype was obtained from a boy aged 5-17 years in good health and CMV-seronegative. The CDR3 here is CASSISTGSNGDYGYTF. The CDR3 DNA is TGTGCCAGTAGTATCTCGACAGGGTCGAACGGCGACTATGGCTACACCTTC.